This is a list of T cell receptor beta chains from one sample in a study of T cells in localized non-small cell lung cancer. Sequenced by immunoSEQ multiplex PCR; TCRdb stores in-frame clones only, minus some. The table lists 31,000 or so clones, 70% to 90% of them singletons. Sequencing used peripheral blood mononuclear cells, obtained before any cancer treatment. The receptor set was obtained from a woman aged 35-75 years with stage III lung adenocarcinoma. Each CDR3 is given with its conserved first and last residue. A D gene is named only where the DNA matches it firmly. Clone size appears in some rows only: once, few, many, or a class for an expanded clone.

v_gene: TRBV6-4
j_gene: TRBJ2-6
abundance: NA
d_gene: NA
CDR3aa: CASSVGTFSGANVLTF
CDR3nt: TGTGCCAGCAGTGTGGGGACCTTCTCTGGGGCCAACGTCCTGACTTTC

v_gene: TRBV5-1
j_gene: TRBJ2-3
abundance: NA
d_gene: NA
CDR3aa: CASSLGTWGLDTQYF
CDR3nt: TGCGCCAGCAGCCTTGGAACCTGGGGGCTAGATACGCAGTATTTT

v_gene: TRBV6-4
j_gene: TRBJ2-6
abundance: once
d_gene: TRBD1
CDR3aa: CASSASGGFSGANVLTF
CDR3nt: TGTGCCAGCAGTGCTTCAGGGGGATTCTCTGGGGCCAACGTCCTGACTTTC

v_gene: TRBV2
j_gene: TRBJ2-1
abundance: NA
d_gene: NA
CDR3aa: CASSEYEQFF
CDR3nt: TGTGCCAGCAGTGAATATGAGCAGTTCTTC

v_gene: TRBV29-1
j_gene: TRBJ2-7
abundance: NA
d_gene: NA
CDR3aa: CSVARPRRASYEQYF
CDR3nt: TGCAGCGTCGCACGTCCCCGACGGGCCTCCTACGAGCAGTACTTC

v_gene: TRBV5-1
j_gene: TRBJ2-7
abundance: NA
d_gene: NA
CDR3aa: CASSFAPGPNEQYF
CDR3nt: TGCGCCAGCAGCTTCGCTCCCGGACCTAACGAGCAGTACTTC

v_gene: TRBV6-5
j_gene: TRBJ2-3
abundance: once
d_gene: NA
CDR3aa: CASSSADTQYF
CDR3nt: TGTGCCAGCTCTTCGGCAGATACGCAGTATTTT

v_gene: TRBV10-3
j_gene: TRBJ1-4
abundance: NA
d_gene: NA
CDR3aa: CASTIRAGEKLFF
CDR3nt: TGTGCCAGCACTATAAGGGCGGGTGAAAAACTGTTTTTT

v_gene: TRBV28
j_gene: TRBJ2-2
abundance: NA
d_gene: TRBD2
CDR3aa: CASSRGTSGRPTGELFF
CDR3nt: TGTGCCAGCAGTCGTGGGACTAGCGGGAGACCTACCGGGGAGCTGTTTTTT

v_gene: TRBV14
j_gene: TRBJ2-3
abundance: once
d_gene: NA
CDR3aa: CASSQRPTDTQYF
CDR3nt: TGTGCCAGCAGCCAGCGTCCCACAGATACGCAGTATTTT